The present entry profiles one TCR beta chain with its context. The length of the CDR3 is 12 residues. Clones were read by immunoSEQ multiplex PCR, and TCRdb kept only the in-frame ones, dropping some. The table lists roughly 69,000 clones, 92% of them singletons, with more than 1.1% in the top ten. The sample is drawn from a study of T cell changes during pregnancy in multiple sclerosis. This clonotype was sampled from a female donor with multiple sclerosis, enrolled in a pregnancy study. The chain employs TRBV1 and TRBJ2-2; whether TRBD2, the table's D call, matches the DNA was not checked. TRBV1 is described as a pseudogene. The input for sequencing was peripheral blood, taken after pregnancy. The CDR3 DNA reads as TGCACCAGCGCGGACTTCGGCGGGGAGCTGTTTTTT. Translated: CTSADFGGELFF.